The 20 T cell receptor beta chains presented below share a single source sample, sequenced in a study of T-cell reconstitution after alpha-beta-depleted transplantation in children. Unique molecular identifiers were incorporated during preparation of the TCRbeta library. A single record per CDR3 protein comes from TCRdb applying MiXCR to the PCR reads. This repertoire shows fewer than 85,000 distinct CDR3 sequences, 14% found once; its top ten account for 25% to 35%. The sample in question was PBMCs, mostly from graft donor cells, obtained 180 days after TCRalphabeta/CD19-depleted stem cell transplant. Receptor source: a male patient between 2 and 15 years old who had a stem cell transplant for acute lymphoblastic leukemia, so the T cells may come from the graft donor.

In this sample, this clonotype turned up a few times. The rearrangement links TRBV5-1 to TRBJ2-1; 9 bases match TRBD2. There are 15 residues in the CDR3. Per the germline V gene, CDR1 is SGHRS and CDR2 is YFSETQ. The V and J ends lost 3 bases and 9 bases, in that order; junction bases with no gene match: 10. CDR3 bases: TGCGCCAGCAGCTCCGTTGCGGGAGGGCAGGGTGAGCAGTTCTTC. Translation gives CASSSVAGGQGEQFF.

The gene calls are TRBV7-2 and TRBJ2-5; D might be TRBD1 (6 bases). Germline values: CDR1 SGHTA, CDR2 FQGNSA. The CDR3 spans 15 residues. V was pared by 1 base and J by 5 bases, with 14 bases between. Here the CDR3 reads CASSLGGTPRETQYF. The CDR3, as DNA: TGTGCCAGCAGCTTAGGGGGGACACCGAGGGAGACCCAGTACTTC.

This clonotype was recorded a few times. V and J are TRBV10-2 and TRBJ2-5; 9 bases are a match to TRBD2. There are 15 residues in the CDR3. J lost 4 bases, V lost 3 bases, and 6 bases had no gene match. The germline V gene has CDR1 WSHSY and CDR2 SAAADI. CDR3 sequence: CASSDGGGARETQYF. The CDR3 region has the DNA TGCGCCAGCAGTGACGGCGGGGGGGCCAGAGAGACCCAGTACTTC.

This chain links TRBV28 with TRBJ1-5, with 10 nucleotides matching TRBD1. The CDR3 is 16 residues long. CDR1 MDHEN and CDR2 SYDVKM come from the germline V gene. V shed 3 bases and J 4 bases; nucleotides not matched to a gene: 6. CDR3 in amino acids: CASSFYKGQGNQPQHF. In DNA form, the CDR3 reads TGTGCCAGCAGTTTCTATAAGGGACAGGGGAATCAGCCCCAGCATTTT.

The chain recombines TRBV5-1 with TRBJ2-7; perhaps TRBD1 as D (6 bases). CDR3 length: 16 residues. V was pared by 0 bases and J by 0 bases, with 13 bases between. Germline V gene data show CDR1 as SGHRS and CDR2 as YFSETQ. The CDR3 sequence: CASSLDGTHISYEQYF. CDR3 in DNA: TGCGCCAGCAGCTTGGACGGGACACACATCTCCTACGAGCAGTACTTC.

This clonotype was detected once. The chain links TRBV14 to TRBJ2-3; the D is unclear. CDR1 is SGHDN, CDR2 FVKESK, per germline. The CDR3 totals 12 residues. Trimming left V 1 base short and J 9 bases short, with 8 bases between. For the CDR3, the DNA is TGTGCCAGCAGCCAAGGCTTTAGGACGCAGTATTTT. It specifies CASSQGFRTQYF.

Here the CDR3 DNA reads TGCGCCAGCAGCCAGGGGGGATACACCGGGGAGCTGTTTTTT. This sequence encodes CASSQGGYTGELFF. The chain recombines TRBV4-3 with TRBJ2-2; a weak D match, TRBD2 (6 bases). V dropped 3 bases and J dropped 3 bases, with 8 bases sitting between them. Germline values: CDR1 LGHNA, CDR2 YSLEER. The CDR3 is made up of 14 amino acids.

This clonotype was detected many times. V and J are TRBV29-1 and TRBJ1-2; 8 bases line up with TRBD1. V lost 7 bases, J lost 8 bases, and 6 bases stayed unmatched. The V gene's germline CDR1 is SQVTM and CDR2 ANQGSEA. CDR3 length: 11 amino acids. The CDR3 is CSAVTGGGYTF. CDR3 nucleotides: TGCAGCGCCGTAACAGGGGGAGGCTACACCTTC.

The sample holds a few counts of this clonotype. The chain recombines TRBV5-6 with TRBJ2-5; D might be TRBD2 (5 bases). The CDR3 loop spans 16 amino acids. Trimming shortened V by 0 bases and J by 5 bases, and 17 bases separated the two germline ends. Germline-derived CDR1 and CDR2 are SGHDT and YYEEEE. CDR3 protein: CASSLGLRPRWETQYF. CDR3 sequence (DNA): TGTGCCAGCAGCTTGGGACTAAGGCCCCGGTGGGAGACCCAGTACTTC.

This clonotype was counted a few times. The chain has TRBV6-2 or TRBV6-3 and TRBJ2-2; no reliable D call. V dropped 7 bases and J dropped 3 bases, with 12 bases sitting between them. The CDR3 has 14 amino acids. The V gene's germline CDR1 is MNHEY and CDR2 SVGEGT. CDR3 sequence reads: CASIASGYTGELFF. The DNA for the CDR3 is TGTGCCAGCATTGCCTCAGGTTACACCGGGGAGCTGTTTTTT.

The chain uses TRBV11-2 and TRBJ2-7; maybe TRBD1 (5 bases). Per germline, CDR1 SGHAT and CDR2 FQNNGV. Trimming took 1 base from V and 3 from J, leaving 13 bases between them. The CDR3 runs 15 residues. The CDR3 nucleotides are TGTGCCAGCAGCTTAGCCACGGACACCTTCTACGAGCAGTACTTC. Its protein is CASSLATDTFYEQYF.

This clonotype appeared a few times. This chain uses TRBV6-5 with TRBJ1-6; D ambiguous. The CDR3 length is 16 residues. V was cut by 0 bases and J by 0 bases, with 6 bases left in between. Germline CDR1 is MNHEY and CDR2 is SVGAGI. The CDR3 DNA reads TGTGCCAGCAGTTACTCCGAGAACTCCTATAATTCACCCCTCCACTTT. Amino acid sequence: CASSYSENSYNSPLHF.

This clonotype showed up just a few times. The rearrangement uses TRBV3-1 and TRBJ2-7, with TRBD2 as a possible D gene (5 bases). V was pared by 2 bases and J by 6 bases, with 14 bases between. This CDR3 comprises 14 residues. The germline V gene encodes CDR1 LGHDT and CDR2 YNNKEL (reference sequence). The chain's CDR3 is CASSQSRPRGEQYF. CDR3 coding DNA: TGTGCCAGCAGCCAATCCCGCCCCCGGGGCGAGCAGTACTTC.

The chain carries TRBV11-2 and TRBJ2-5, with 9 bases that match TRBD1. V dropped 5 bases and J dropped 5; count of bases not matched to a gene: 6. Germline CDR1 is SGHAT and CDR2 is FQNNGV. This CDR3 is 14 amino acids long. The CDR3 loop reads CASSHRGRWETQYF. CDR3 nucleotide sequence: TGTGCCAGCAGCCACAGGGGGCGTTGGGAGACCCAGTACTTC.

This clonotype turned up a few times. J is TRBJ1-5 and V is TRBV7-2; no clear D gene. From germline, CDR1 is SGHTA and CDR2 FQGNSA. The length of the CDR3 is 13 residues. V was trimmed by 1 base and J by 6 bases, leaving 7 bases between them. The CDR3: CASSLESFQPQHF. CDR3 nucleotide sequence: TGTGCCAGCAGCTTAGAGTCGTTTCAGCCCCAGCATTTT.

This clonotype has only a few counts. The chain recombines TRBV28 with TRBJ1-2; D is ambiguous. The CDR3 is 16 residues long. Germline lookup yields CDR1 MDHEN and CDR2 SYDVKM. The V end lost 6 bases, the J end lost 2 bases, and 19 bases lay between the germline ends. The CDR3 bases are TGTGCCAGCAGCCGGACCCTCAAAAGGGAAAACTATGGCTACACCTTC. This sequence encodes CASSRTLKRENYGYTF.

The gene calls are TRBV21-1 and TRBJ1-3. TRBV21-1 represents a pseudogene. The CDR3 covers 17 residues. The chain's CDR3 is CASSLRTEKASGNTIYF. The DNA of the CDR3 is TGTGCCAGCAGCTTACGGACGGAGAAGGCCTCTGGAAACACCATATATTTT.

The genes are TRBV7-9 and TRBJ2-7, with 11 bases aligning to TRBD1. The CDR3 is 17 amino acids. With 0 bases clipped from V and 0 bases from J, the junction kept 4 bases outside the gene matches. The germline CDR1 and CDR2 sequences are SEHNR and FQNEAQ (reference sequence). CDR3 in DNA: TGTGCCAGCAGCTTAGCCGGGACAGGGGGGAACTCCTACGAGCAGTACTTC. This gives the protein CASSLAGTGGNSYEQYF.

This clonotype was observed a handful of times. The rearrangement joins TRBV6-5 to TRBJ2-5, with D perhaps being TRBD1 or TRBD2 (7 bases each). This CDR3 is built from 15 residues. The germline V gene encodes CDR1 MNHEY and CDR2 SVGAGI. V lost 2 bases and J lost 4, with 14 bases in between. CDR3 coding DNA: TGTGCCAGCAGTTACGGGGGCAGGGGGGGAGAGACCCAGTACTTC. This codes for CASSYGGRGGETQYF.

V is TRBV6-2 or TRBV6-3 and J is TRBJ1-1; 7 bases fit TRBD1. V was pared by 2 bases and J by 0 bases, with 18 bases of the junction left unmatched. This CDR3 has 20 amino acids. CDR1 is MNHEY and CDR2 is SVGEGT in the germline V gene. CDR3 protein: CASSYGGTSNRGNMNTEAFF. The CDR3 DNA reads TGTGCCAGCAGTTACGGGGGCACCTCGAACAGGGGAAATATGAACACTGAAGCTTTCTTT.